Listed below are T cell receptor beta chains from one sample, sequenced in a study of a mutant IDH1 vaccine in newly diagnosed glioma. TCRdb's copy holds only in-frame clones and misses some; the assay was immunoSEQ multiplex PCR. Among around 50,000 clones, roughly 89% were seen once, and the ten largest hold 2% to 2.5%. Sequenced material: PBMCs, taken from a glioma patient treated with radiotherapy, temozolomide or both. These TCRs come from a man aged 35 to 55 with glioma. Each CDR3 is given without its conserved first and last residue.

V gene: TRBV6-4; CDR3 length: 15; CDR3 protein: ARRGTRPPGGSYEQY
V gene: TRBV4-3; CDR3 length: 15; CDR3 protein: ASSQGLLGLNSYEQY
V gene: TRBV7-9; CDR3 length: 11; CDR3 protein: ASINENTDTQY
V gene: TRBV5-1; CDR3 length: 14; CDR3 protein: ASSAGTGGAIYGYT
V gene: TRBV18; CDR3 length: 14; CDR3 protein: ASSPPWEISTDTQY
V gene: TRBV19; CDR3 length: 15; CDR3 protein: ASSILQGANTNYGYT
V gene: TRBV19; CDR3 length: 10; CDR3 protein: ASSMRAGRAF
V gene: TRBV7-8; CDR3 length: 12; CDR3 protein: ASSGSGVPYGYT
V gene: TRBV7-2; CDR3 length: 14; CDR3 protein: ASSLAGVGGQETQY
V gene: TRBV7-2; CDR3 length: 13; CDR3 protein: ASSFSSVPQETQY
V gene: TRBV10-3; CDR3 length: 11; CDR3 protein: AISPTDTYEQY
V gene: TRBV5-1; CDR3 length: 12; CDR3 protein: ASSLAASNEKLF
V gene: TRBV28; CDR3 length: 11; CDR3 protein: ASIGQGYQPQH
V gene: TRBV19; CDR3 length: 12; CDR3 protein: ASSVGTAKETQY
V gene: TRBV15; CDR3 length: 13; CDR3 protein: ATSQYEQGFGEQY
V gene: TRBV29-1; CDR3 length: 13; CDR3 protein: SVVVLAGVQNEQY